These T cell receptor beta chains were read from a single sample in a study of T-cell reconstitution after alpha-beta-depleted transplantation in children. TCRdb used MiXCR to reprocess the PCR reads, holding one entry per CDR3 protein. Of 450,000 to 700,000 distinct CDR3 sequences in the sample, 25% to 30% were seen once. Sample: PBMCs, taken before TCRalphabeta/CD19-depleted stem cell transplant. Every receptor here comes from a boy under three years old with Wiskott-Aldrich syndrome, due to receive a stem cell transplant. CDR3s leave out the opening cysteine and the closing phenylalanine or tryptophan.

TRBJ2-3 | TRBV5-1 | 16 | ASSPTSGRVIGTDTQY
TRBJ2-3 | TRBV10-3 | 13 | AISAASGSADTQY
TRBJ2-1 | TRBV13 | 16 | ASKKKGVAPSSYNEQF
TRBJ2-7 | TRBV18 | 12 | ASSQRGATYEQY
TRBJ1-2 | TRBV7-9 | 15 | ASSQKTGGPLVYGYT
TRBJ2-2 | TRBV7-9 | 14 | ASRNLGGYLTGELF
TRBJ2-7 | TRBV4-1 | 14 | ASADTGTGASGEQY
TRBJ2-7 | TRBV20-1 | 11 | SASWGGTYEQY
TRBJ2-2 | TRBV12-3/TRBV12-4 | 12 | ASSIEWGTGELF
TRBJ2-5 | TRBV4-1 | 15 | ASSQKGVGRRGETQY
TRBJ2-7 | TRBV14 | 9 | ASSHGALQY
TRBJ2-7 | TRBV6-1 | 13 | ASSRDSGSWYEQY
TRBJ2-7 | TRBV3-1 | 10 | ASSQDGYEQY
TRBJ2-3 | TRBV27 | 14 | ASSLMREWSTDTQY
TRBJ2-1 | TRBV24-1 | 13 | ATSDGTRSSNEQF
TRBJ2-4 | TRBV11-2 | 16 | ASSFIGKALVAKNIQY
TRBJ1-5 | TRBV20-1 | 13 | SALKTGNSNQPQH
TRBJ1-3 | TRBV20-1 | 12 | SARIGISGNTIY
TRBJ1-2 | TRBV5-1 | 12 | ASSIQGSGYGYT
TRBJ2-7 | TRBV20-1 | 10 | SASFGGYEQY
TRBJ1-2 | TRBV18 | 10 | ASSPQPDGYT
TRBJ1-5 | TRBV10-3 | 11 | AISELNRQPQH
TRBJ2-1 | TRBV12-3/TRBV12-4 | 15 | ASSRGLLAGAYNEQF
TRBJ2-1 | TRBV7-2 | 14 | ASSSRASGRIHEQF
TRBJ2-1 | TRBV10-3 | 14 | AISERPDRSYNEQF